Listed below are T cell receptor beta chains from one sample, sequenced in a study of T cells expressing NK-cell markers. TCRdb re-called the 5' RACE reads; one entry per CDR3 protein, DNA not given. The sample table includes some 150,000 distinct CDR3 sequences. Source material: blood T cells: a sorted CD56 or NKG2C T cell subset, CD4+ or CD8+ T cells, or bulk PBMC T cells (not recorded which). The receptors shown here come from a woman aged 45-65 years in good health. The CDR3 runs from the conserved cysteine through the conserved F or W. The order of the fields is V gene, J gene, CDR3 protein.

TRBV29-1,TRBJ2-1,CSVEGGSHNEQFF
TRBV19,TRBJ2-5,CASIGLREGGETQYF
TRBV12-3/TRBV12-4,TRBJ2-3,CASSFGQVKDTQYF
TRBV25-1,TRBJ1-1,CASSASGGGETEAFF
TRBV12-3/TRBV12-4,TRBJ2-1,CASSTGLLNEQFF
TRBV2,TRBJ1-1,CASSPRQVSHTEAFF
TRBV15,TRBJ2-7,CATSKGGAGSYEQYF
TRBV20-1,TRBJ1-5,CSARAESQLWDLSNQPQHF
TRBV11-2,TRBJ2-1,CASRPGLAGGKQFF
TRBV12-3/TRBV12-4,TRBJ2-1,CASRPDRGLYNEQFF
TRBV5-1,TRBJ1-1,CASSLNRGPRTEAFF
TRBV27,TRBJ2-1,CASRVSEGSVYNEQFF
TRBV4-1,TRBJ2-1,CASSQPGTSSHEQFF
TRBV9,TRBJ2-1,CASSVAPQLAGTYNEQFF
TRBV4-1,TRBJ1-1,CASSQPGQEEAFF
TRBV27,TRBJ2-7,CASSLGTLVGSYEQYF
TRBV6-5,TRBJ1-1,CASSYRASGMNTEAFF
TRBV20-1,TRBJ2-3,CSARPPRREGPDTQYF
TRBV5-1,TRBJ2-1,CASSLAGGTYNEQFF
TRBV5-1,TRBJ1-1,CASSSQSGSTEAFF
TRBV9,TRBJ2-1,CASRESGTRQFF
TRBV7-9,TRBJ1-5,CASSFEGIGQPQHF
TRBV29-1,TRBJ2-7,CSVEGGGTDSYEQYF
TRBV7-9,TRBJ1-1,CASSSEDTIDEAFF
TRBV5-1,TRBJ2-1,CASSAQSDGTGHNEQFF
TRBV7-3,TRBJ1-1,CASSSDGGYTEAFF
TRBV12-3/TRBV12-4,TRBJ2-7,CASSPGRSSYEQYF
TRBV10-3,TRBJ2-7,CAITEGVSYEQYF
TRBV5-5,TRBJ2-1,CASSWGGGLAGANEQFF
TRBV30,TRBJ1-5,CAWGRGVNQPQHF
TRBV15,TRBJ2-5,CATWGGQETQYF
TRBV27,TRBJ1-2,CASTRLGGVAGYTF
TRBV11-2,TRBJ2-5,CASSPVGGGTQYF
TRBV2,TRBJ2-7,CASGLAPYEQYF
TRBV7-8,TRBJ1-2,CASSLSRGHINYGYTF
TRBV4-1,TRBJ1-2,CASSGGGGRGYGYTF
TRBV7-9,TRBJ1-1,CASRTERMGNTEAFF
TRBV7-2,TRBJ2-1,CASSRPSTREGQNEQFF
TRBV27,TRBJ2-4,CASSDGTGGTVQYF
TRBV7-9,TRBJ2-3,CASSPLRQGTTDTQYF
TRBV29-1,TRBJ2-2,CSVSSRGELFF
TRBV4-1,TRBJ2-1,CASSQWLASSYNEQFF
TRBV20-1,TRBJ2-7,CSARQGSTYEQYF
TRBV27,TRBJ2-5,CASSLDRVAPQYF
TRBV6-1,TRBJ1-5,CASSYRPSALLNQPQHF
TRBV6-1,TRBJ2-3,CASSEARDSTDTQYF
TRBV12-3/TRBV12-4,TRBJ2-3,CATRQGGTDTQYF
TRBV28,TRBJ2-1,CASSLGRGTKEFF
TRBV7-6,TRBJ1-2,CASSTKSGQGYGYTF
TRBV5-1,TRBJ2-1,CASSSAGGINEQFF
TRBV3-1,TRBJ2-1,CASSQVPSGRVNNEQFF
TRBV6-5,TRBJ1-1,CASSPQRGGTEAFF
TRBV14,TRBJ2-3,CASSLPPPGSTDTQYF
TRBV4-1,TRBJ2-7,CASSQDEEAGSSYEQYF